The clone carrying this TCR beta chain has a handful of counts. Its antigen is not known. The study left out patients who had uncontrolled infection, other autoimmune disease, pregnancy or lactation. These data belong to a study of T cells in Graves' hyperthyroidism and ophthalmopathy. Across the whole study: Peripheral blood was drawn at first diagnosis, prior to all treatment. The study's findings and limits: Blood also contained most expanded thyroid clonotypes above 0.001. Model-based prediction identified ophthalmopathy a median around 6.5 months prior to its onset.

Germline CDR1 SGHRS, CDR2 YFSETQ. V was cut by 0 bases and J by 6 bases, with 10 bases left in between. The length of the CDR3 is 14 residues. Amplified regions were TCR beta CDR3 sequences from RNA transcripts. The HTBI set primed first-round TCR CDR3 RT-PCR. TCRdb re-called the multiplex PCR reads through MiXCR, storing one row per CDR3 protein. Here the sample spans 400,000 to 500,000 distinct CDR3 sequences, approximately 14% being singletons. This receptor was identified in a woman aged 18 to 35 with Graves' hyperthyroidism. The sequenced material came from blood. The V call is TRBV5-1, the J call TRBJ1-5; D might be TRBD1 (5 bases). DNA of the CDR3: TGCGCCAGCAGCTTGGAAGGGGTGGGTCAGCCCCAGCATTTT. Its translation is CASSLEGVGQPQHF.